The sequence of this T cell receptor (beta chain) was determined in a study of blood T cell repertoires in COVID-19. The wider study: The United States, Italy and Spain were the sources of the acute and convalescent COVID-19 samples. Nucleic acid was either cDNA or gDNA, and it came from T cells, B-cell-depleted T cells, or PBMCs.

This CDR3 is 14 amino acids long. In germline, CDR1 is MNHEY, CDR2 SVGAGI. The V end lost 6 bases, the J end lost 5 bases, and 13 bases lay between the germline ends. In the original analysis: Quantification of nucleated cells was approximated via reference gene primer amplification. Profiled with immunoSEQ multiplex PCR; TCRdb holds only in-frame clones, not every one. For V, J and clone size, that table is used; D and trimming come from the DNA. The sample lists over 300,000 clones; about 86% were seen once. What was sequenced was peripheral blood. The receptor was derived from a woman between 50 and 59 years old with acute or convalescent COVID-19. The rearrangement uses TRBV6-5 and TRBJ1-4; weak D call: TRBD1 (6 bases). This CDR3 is CASRETGSNEKLFF. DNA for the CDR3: TGTGCCAGCAGAGAGACAGGATCGAATGAAAAACTGTTTTTT.